This T cell receptor (beta chain) was retrieved from a study of blood T cells in healthy people across ages (dated by TCRdb to between 2015 and 2016). In terms of the full investigation: In model experiments, template switching captured roughly one uniquely barcoded TCR beta cDNA molecule for every two T cells. Using deep sequencing normalized with unique cDNA molecular identifiers, the study measured how TCR beta repertoire diversity changes with age. Four age groups were formed from the donors: young (average about 15 years), middle-aged (around 39), aged (under 70) and long-lived (less than 85). To avoid experimental bias, donors of different ages were spread randomly across the sequencing lanes. The study analyzed two additional independent replicas of 1 million unique cDNA reads from the same blood draw for two donors, one aged 18 to 30 and one aged 80 or older. Overall study outcomes, separate from this receptor: A strong correlation was found between observed TCR beta diversity and the percentage of naive T cells measured by flow cytometry. Because profiling used bulk unsorted PBMCs, naive and antigen-experienced compartments could not be compared conclusively. Compared with the aged group, the long-lived group had more naive CD4+ T cells, fewer expanded clones and increased TCR diversity, suggesting age selection. Estimates of total diversity based on one million sequenced T cells were considered lower bounds and underestimates. Observed TCR beta diversity per million T cells fell roughly linearly with age, and a significant reduction was already apparent by age roughly 40. Because donor CMV infection status was unknown, age-related changes in expanded clonotypes were potentially confounded.

V is cut by 4 bases and J by 1 base, and the space between the germline ends is 13 bases. Inclusive of the bounding cysteine and phenylalanine, the CDR3 is 15 residues long. CDR3 DNA is the only sequence kept; it has 45 bases, read in frame from the first base. CDR1 and CDR2 were assigned from the germline V gene (reference sequence) as LGHDT and YNNKEL. Regarding this clonotype: What antigen it recognizes has not been identified. No quality values exist for individual bases; no much larger clone is one base distant.

Donors were 30 to 45 systemically healthy Caucasian individuals from Russia aged roughly 6 to 95 years. About 10 milliliters of peripheral blood were drawn from each donor into EDTA-treated Vacutainer tubes. PBMCs were isolated by Ficoll-Paque density-gradient centrifugation, with at least 7 million obtained per sample. Trizol reagent was used to extract total RNA from PBMCs, with at least 6 micrograms per sample. For every donor, flow cytometry on a PBMC aliquot measured the percentage of naive CD45RAhigh/CD27high T cells. The library was built by means of 5' RACE. This sample was sequenced with an Illumina HiSeq 2500. A second about 7 to 12 cycle PCR used a sample-barcoded 5' primer and a J-beta primer mix. A template-switch 5' adaptor carrying 12 random nucleotides introduced a unique molecular identifier onto each TCR beta cDNA molecule. Each sample yielded at least 2.5 million CDR3-containing paired-end reads. The Mint cDNA synthesis kit, primed by a TRBC-specific oligonucleotide, was used to synthesize first-strand cDNA from all RNA. All cDNA was treated with uracil-DNA glycosylase and then went through a first 18-cycle PCR with the universal primers M1SS and BC2_uni_R. As for how the authors treated the data: For normalization, 1 million high-quality reads were randomly selected from each sample, with every read carrying a distinct molecular identifier. Instead of being binned into consensus sequences, reads with shared molecular identifiers were discarded. CDR3 identification, clonotype clustering and error correction used MiTCR with a Q25 quality threshold and the strictest error-elimination algorithm. A nonparametric unseen species model with Euler transformation was used to estimate lower-bound total TCR beta diversity. TCRdb reanalyzed the raw reads on its own, using fastp at Q25 for trimming and MiXCR for clone calling, and kept in-frame beta chains. Rows merge per CDR3 protein into single entries with the most common DNA and genes. The V and J calls here are based on TCRdb, not the publication. Present in this sample are approximately 730,000 distinct CDR3 sequences, roughly 45% of which were seen just once. The top ten clonotypes cover 20% to 25% of the sample.

The chain is encoded by TRBV3-1 joined to TRBJ1-1, with the D gene not confidently named. Material for sequencing was blood. The receptor's source is a woman aged 55 to 70 in good health. The CDR3 in this case is CASSRGMLGNTEAFF. The DNA reads as follows: TGTGCCAGCAGCCGAGGGATGCTGGGGAACACTGAAGCTTTCTTT.